This entry lists 5 T cell receptor beta chains sequenced from one sample in a study of blood T cell repertoires in COVID-19. TCRdb's table, derived via immunoSEQ multiplex PCR, lists solely in-frame clones and lacks some. This repertoire shows around 140,000 clones, around 84% found once; its top ten account for 8.9%. Specimen: peripheral blood. These receptors all stem from a man aged 25 to 40 with COVID-19, enrolled during active disease.

This chain uses TRBV19 with TRBJ2-1, with D possibly matching TRBD2 (6 bases). Germline CDR1 LNHDA, CDR2 SQIVND (reference sequence). Trimming stripped 7 bases from V and 8 bases from J, with 9 bases between. This CDR3 is built from 11 residues. CDR3: CASTSVYEQFF. CDR3 in DNA: TGTGCCAGTACTAGCGTCTATGAGCAGTTCTTC.

The chain uses TRBV5-6 and TRBJ1-3; D uncertain. The CDR3 consists of 13 residues. Trimming removed 4 bases from V and 5 bases from J, with 10 bases in between. CDR1 and CDR2 from the germline V gene are SGHDT and YYEEEE. The DNA of the CDR3 is TGTGCCAGCAGCCGAGACTCGCGAAACACCATATATTTT. Its translation is CASSRDSRNTIYF.

V usage is TRBV19 and J usage is TRBJ2-5, with TRBD1 matching 8 bases. Germline V gives CDR1 LNHDA, CDR2 SQIVND (reference sequence). The V segment lost 0 bases and the J segment 5 bases; nucleotides outside the gene matches: 11. This CDR3 is built from 17 residues. In DNA form, the CDR3 reads TGTGCCAGTAGTATAGATCAAGGGGACAGGAGGTGGGAGACCCAGTACTTC. Translating gives CASSIDQGDRRWETQYF.

The chain joins TRBV10-3 to TRBJ2-3; D might be TRBD1 (5 bases). The CDR3 has 15 amino acids. V was pared by 11 bases and J by 4 bases, with 22 bases between. Germline V gives CDR1 ENHRY, CDR2 SYGVKD. The CDR3 region is CAVLDPRDSADTQYF. The CDR3 region has the DNA TGTGCCGTCCTAGACCCCAGGGATTCCGCAGATACGCAGTATTTT.

The chain carries TRBV30 and TRBJ1-1, with TRBD1 matching over 7 bases. The germline V gene encodes CDR1 GTSNPN and CDR2 SVGIG (reference sequence). V was clipped by 8 bases and J by 0 bases; unmatched bases: 12. This CDR3 contains 15 residues. This CDR3 reads CAAEGGGGMNTEAFF. The CDR3 nucleotides read TGTGCCGCCGAAGGAGGAGGGGGCATGAACACTGAAGCTTTCTTT.